These 10 T cell receptor beta chains share one sample of origin, sequenced in a study of blood T cell repertoires in COVID-19. Some clones are missing from TCRdb's copy, which holds only in-frame ones; the method was immunoSEQ multiplex PCR. The data show some 100,000 clones, with over 80% seen just once and 15% to 20% held by the top ten. Sequenced material: peripheral blood. These receptors were taken from a woman in her sixties with acute or convalescent COVID-19.

The rearrangement joins TRBV11-2 to TRBJ1-1; perhaps TRBD1 as D (6 bases). Germline V gene sequence: CDR1 SGHAT, CDR2 FQNNGV. V lost 5 bases and J lost 6, with 13 bases in between. The CDR3 contains 13 residues. This CDR3 is CASSIGQMAEAFF. CDR3 DNA: TGTGCCAGCAGCATAGGACAGATGGCTGAAGCTTTCTTT. The entire variable domain, with the rest obtained from reference TRBV11-2 and TRBJ1-1, is as follows: EAGVAQSPRYKIIEKRQSVAFWCNPISGHATLYWYQQILGQGPKLLIQFQNNGVVDDSQLPKDRFSAERLKGVDSTLKIQPAKLEDSAVYLCASSIGQMAEAFFGQGTRLTVV.

The gene calls are TRBV7-2 and TRBJ1-1, with 8 bases identical to TRBD1. V lost 4 bases, J lost 11 bases, and 12 bases stayed unmatched. The CDR3 is 14 amino acids. Germline CDR1 SGHTA, CDR2 FQGNSA. CDR3 in amino acids: CASSSGQGSRRAFF. The CDR3, as DNA: TGTGCCAGCAGCTCAGGACAGGGTAGCCGAAGGGCTTTCTTT.

The chain has TRBV6-5 and TRBJ1-5; 7 positions agree with TRBD1. The CDR3 runs to 15 residues. Germline V gene data show CDR1 as MNHEY and CDR2 as SVGAGI. V was clipped by 5 bases and J by 7 bases; unmatched bases: 11. CDR3 coding DNA: TGTGCCAGCAGTACGTCAGGGGGGACGGGACAGCCCCAGCATTTT. Protein: CASSTSGGTGQPQHF.

This clone was observed once. This sequence joins TRBV7-6 and TRBJ2-2; D not certain. Trimming pared 5 bases from V and 2 bases from J, leaving 12 bases between. CDR3 size: 15 residues. Germline V gives CDR1 SGHVS, CDR2 FNYEAQ. In DNA form, the CDR3 reads TGTGCCAGCAGCCCCGTTAGACTTAACACCGGGGAGCTGTTTTTT. It translates to CASSPVRLNTGELFF.

In its sample, this clone was seen a few times. As DNA, the CDR3 is TGTGCCAGTAGAAACACTCCAGGAACCGGGGAGCTGTTTTTT. Translated, it gives CASRNTPGTGELFF. The chain couples TRBV19 to TRBJ2-2, with D hard to call. Per germline, CDR1 LNHDA and CDR2 SQIVND (reference sequence). This CDR3 has 14 residues. V lost 6 bases, J lost 5 bases, and 13 bases lay in between.

The chain joins TRBV28 to TRBJ2-1; 8 bases map to TRBD2. The CDR3 runs to 16 residues. V shed 0 bases, J shed 7 bases, and the junction held 8 bases outside the gene matches. Germline V gene lookup returns CDR1 MDHEN and CDR2 SYDVKM. CDR3 sequence: CASSLWTGGVRNEQFF. CDR3 nucleotides: TGTGCCAGCAGTTTATGGACCGGGGGGGTGAGGAATGAGCAGTTCTTC.

The rearrangement links TRBV6-6 to TRBJ2-7; 10 nucleotides match TRBD2. Germline trimming cut 6 bases from V and 3 bases from J; bases unmatched to any gene: 8. This CDR3 is 15 amino acids long. Germline CDR1 MNHNY, CDR2 SVGAGI (reference sequence). Here the CDR3 DNA reads TGTGCCAGCAGGACACCGGGACTAGCGAACTACGAGCAGTACTTC. Amino acids: CASRTPGLANYEQYF.

The CDR3 sequence is CASSLAMGQGDGYTF. In DNA, the CDR3 is TGTGCCAGCAGCTTGGCGATGGGACAGGGGGACGGCTACACCTTC. V gene TRBV5-6 combines with J gene TRBJ1-2, with 11 bases identical to TRBD1. Germline-derived CDR1 and CDR2 are SGHDT and YYEEEE. The V and J ends lost 0 bases and 8 bases, in that order; junction bases with no gene match: 6. This CDR3 has 15 amino acids.

This chain links TRBV5-1 with TRBJ2-4, with 8 bases that match TRBD1. Germline lookup yields CDR1 SGHRS and CDR2 YFSETQ. CDR3 length: 15 amino acids. With 3 bases clipped from V and 2 bases from J, the junction kept 4 bases outside the gene matches. The CDR3 DNA reads TGCGCCAGCAGCTGGGGACAGGAAACCAAAAACATTCAGTACTTC. Translating it yields CASSWGQETKNIQYF.

The gene calls are TRBV2 and TRBJ2-7; D gene unclear. Trimming took off 3 bases at V and 4 bases at J, with 10 bases between the two ends. The CDR3 contains 13 residues. CDR1 is SNHLY and CDR2 is FYNNEI in the germline V gene. CDR3: CASSDTVEYEQYF. CDR3 sequence (DNA): TGTGCCAGCAGTGACACTGTTGAATACGAGCAGTACTTC.